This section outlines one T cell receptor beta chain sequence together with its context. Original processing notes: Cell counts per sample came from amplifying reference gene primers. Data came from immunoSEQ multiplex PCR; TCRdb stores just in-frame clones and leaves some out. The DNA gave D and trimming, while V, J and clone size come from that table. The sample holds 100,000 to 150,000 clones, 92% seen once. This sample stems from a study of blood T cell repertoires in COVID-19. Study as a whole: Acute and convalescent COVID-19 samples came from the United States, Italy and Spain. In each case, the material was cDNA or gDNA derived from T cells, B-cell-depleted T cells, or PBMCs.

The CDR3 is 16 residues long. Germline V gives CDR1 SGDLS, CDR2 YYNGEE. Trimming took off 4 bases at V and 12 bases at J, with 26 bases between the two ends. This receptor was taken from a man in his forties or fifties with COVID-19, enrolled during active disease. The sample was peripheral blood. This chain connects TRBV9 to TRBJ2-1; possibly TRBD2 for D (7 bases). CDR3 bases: TGTGCCAGCAGCACGGGGGGCAACAGTCCCGAAGGGGGGCAGTTCTTC. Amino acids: CASSTGGNSPEGGQFF.